Following are 8 T cell receptor beta chains from one sample sequenced in a study of early T cells in non-severe SARS-CoV-2 infection. TCRdb re-analysed the 5' RACE reads in MiXCR, keeping a single row per CDR3 protein. The sample has about 72,000 distinct CDR3 sequences; 9.5% to 13% are singletons. The source material was whole blood, sampled at baseline. The source of these receptors is an adult who was a healthcare worker with PCR-confirmed SARS-CoV-2 infection or an uninfected control (not recorded which).

This clonotype was recorded a few times. In DNA, the CDR3 is TGTGCCAGCAGCGCCGGACTAGCGGGGAGCACAGATACGCAGTATTTT. Translation gives CASSAGLAGSTDTQYF. This chain links TRBV9 with TRBJ2-3, with 12 bases that match TRBD2. The germline CDR1 and CDR2 sequences are SGDLS and YYNGEE. V gave up 3 bases and J gave up 0 bases; unmatched junction bases: 2. CDR3 length equals 16 residues. Based on the CDR3 plus reference TRBV9 and TRBJ2-3, the full variable domain is DSGVTQTPKHLITATGQRVTLRCSPRSGDLSVYWYQQSLDQGLQFLIQYYNGEERAKGNILERFSAQQFPDLHSELNLSSLELGDSALYFCASSAGLAGSTDTQYFGPGTRLTVL.

V is TRBV11-1 and J is TRBJ1-3; TRBD1 matches 7 bases. The junction had 4 bases not matched to a gene; V was cut back by 5 bases and J by 0 bases. CDR1 and CDR2 from the germline V gene are SGHAT and FQDESV (reference sequence). The CDR3 loop spans 15 amino acids. CDR3 sequence: CASSRQGLSGNTIYF. In DNA, the CDR3 is TGTGCCAGCAGCCGACAGGGCCTCTCTGGAAACACCATATATTTT.

This clonotype was counted at least ten times. The chain employs TRBV11-3 and TRBJ1-4; a possible D gene is TRBD1 (5 bases). Germline-derived CDR1 and CDR2 are SGHNT and YENEEA. There are 17 residues in the CDR3. With 5 bases removed from V and 4 bases from J, the gap between germline ends came to 20 bases. The CDR3 region is CASSRSPTGTINEKLFF. CDR3 nucleotides: TGTGCCAGCAGCCGAAGCCCGACCGGGACGATTAATGAAAAACTGTTTTTT.

In this sample, this clonotype turned up a few times. V usage is TRBV29-1 and J usage is TRBJ1-1; 8 nucleotides agree with TRBD1. Per germline, CDR1 SQVTM and CDR2 ANQGSEA. Unmatched junction bases numbered 11, after V lost 7 bases and J lost 1 base. The CDR3 is 15 residues long. DNA of the CDR3: TGCAGCGCCCGACGGCAGGGGGCGCAGAACACTGAAGCTTTCTTT. Protein product: CSARRQGAQNTEAFF.

This chain joins TRBV7-3 and TRBJ2-3; 10 bases map to TRBD2. There are 16 residues in the CDR3. V lost 6 bases, J lost 2 bases, and 8 bases stayed unmatched. CDR1 is SGHTA, CDR2 FQGTGA, per germline. The CDR3 DNA reads TGTGCCAGCAGTCCAAAAGCGGGGGGGCCCACAGATACGCAGTATTTT. This gives the protein CASSPKAGGPTDTQYF. The full variable domain, in which reference TRBV7-3 and TRBJ2-3 provide the parts outside the CDR3, is GAGVSQTPSNKVTEKGKYVELRCDPISGHTALYWYRQSLGQGPEFLIYFQGTGAADDSGLPNDRFFAVRPEGSVSTLKIQRTERGDSAVYLCASSPKAGGPTDTQYFGPGTRLTVL.

This clonotype was detected ten times or more. The V and J genes are TRBV5-6 and TRBJ1-4, with D maybe TRBD1 (6 bases). Between the trimmed V and J ends, which lost 1 base and 3 bases, there was a span of 13 bases. This CDR3 is 16 amino acids long. Germline V gene data show CDR1 as SGHDT and CDR2 as YYEEEE. CDR3 DNA sequence: TGTGCCAGCAGCTTGTCTCAAAACAGGGCTAATGAAAAACTGTTTTTT. Translation gives CASSLSQNRANEKLFF.

This clonotype was counted a few times. The chain uses TRBV5-5 and TRBJ2-7; D remains unclear. Germline V CDR1 and CDR2: SGHKS, YYEKEE (reference sequence). CDR3 size: 13 residues. Trimming took 3 bases from V and 0 from J, leaving 7 bases between them. In DNA, the CDR3 is TGTGCCAGCAGCTATAGCACCTCCTACGAGCAGTACTTC. Amino acid sequence: CASSYSTSYEQYF.

This chain connects TRBV5-1 to TRBJ2-5; no reliable D call. V was clipped by 3 bases and J by 1 base, with 4 bases between them. Germline V gene lookup returns CDR1 SGHRS and CDR2 YFSETQ. The length of the CDR3 is 12 residues. The CDR3 spells CASSSTQETQYF. The CDR3 nucleotides are TGCGCCAGCAGCTCAACCCAAGAGACCCAGTACTTC. The full variable domain, rest sourced from reference TRBV5-1 and TRBJ2-5, is KAGVTQTPRYLIKTRGQQVTLSCSPISGHRSVSWYQQTPGQGLQFLFEYFSETQRNKGNFPGRFSGRQFSNSRSEMNVSTLELGDSALYLCASSSTQETQYFGPGTRLLVL.